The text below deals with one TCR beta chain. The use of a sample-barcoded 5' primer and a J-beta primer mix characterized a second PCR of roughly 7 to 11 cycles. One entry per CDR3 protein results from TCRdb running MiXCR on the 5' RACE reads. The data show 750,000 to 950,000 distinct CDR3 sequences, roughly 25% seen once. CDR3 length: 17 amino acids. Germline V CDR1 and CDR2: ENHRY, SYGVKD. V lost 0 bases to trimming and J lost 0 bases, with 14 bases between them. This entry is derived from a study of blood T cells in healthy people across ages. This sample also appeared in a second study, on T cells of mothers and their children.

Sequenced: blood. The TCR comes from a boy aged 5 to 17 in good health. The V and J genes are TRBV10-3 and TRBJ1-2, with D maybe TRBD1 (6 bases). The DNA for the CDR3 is TGTGCCATCAGTGAGTCGACAGGTTTCTTCGCTAACTATGGCTACACCTTC. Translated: CAISESTGFFANYGYTF.